The sample holds one count of the clone carrying this T cell receptor beta chain. Those enrolled in Seattle joined during active infection and were followed longitudinally afterward. Profiled with immunoSEQ multiplex PCR; TCRdb holds only in-frame clones, not every one. The profile shows roughly 250,000 clones, more than 85% of them singletons. The data derive from a study of blood T cell repertoires in COVID-19. In the study overall: The origin of the acute and convalescent COVID-19 samples was the United States, Italy and Spain. PBMCs, B-cell-depleted T cells, or T cells provided the cDNA or gDNA that made up the material.

What was sequenced was peripheral blood. The receptor's source is a person aged 18-29 years with COVID-19, enrolled during active disease.

CDR3: CASSDKRRGGLEETQYF. The CDR3 DNA sequence: TGTGCCAGCAGTGATAAGAGGAGAGGGGGCCTCGAAGAGACCCAGTACTTC. J is TRBJ2-5 and V is TRBV25-1; 7 bases fit TRBD1. This CDR3 contains 17 residues. From germline, CDR1 is MGHDK and CDR2 SYGVNS. The V segment lost 3 bases and the J segment 3 bases; nucleotides outside the gene matches: 13.